Shown below are 10 T cell receptor beta chains from a single sample sequenced in a study of T cells after yellow fever vaccination. Via MiXCR, TCRdb re-called the 5' RACE reads, giving one row per CDR3 protein. This sample has some 670,000 distinct CDR3 sequences, with about 12% found just once. The sequences come from PBMCs, collected on the day of the yellow fever booster vaccination. The receptors derive from a man aged 30-40 years who received the YFV17D yellow fever vaccine.

J is TRBJ2-5 and V is TRBV3-1; TRBD2 agrees at 9 bases. Germline lookup yields CDR1 LGHDT and CDR2 YNNKEL (reference sequence). With 0 bases clipped from V and 2 bases from J, the junction kept 4 bases outside the gene matches. This CDR3 is 16 amino acids long. Written as DNA, the CDR3 is TGTGCCAGCAGCCAAGAGTCGGCGGGGGGGCAAGAGACCCAGTACTTC. As protein: CASSQESAGGQETQYF.

This clonotype was seen a few times. V usage is TRBV29-1 and J usage is TRBJ2-6; D gene ambiguous. The V end was cut by 4 bases, the J end by 3 bases, with 4 bases between. Germline CDR1 and CDR2: SQVTM and ANQGSEA. The CDR3 sequence is 12 residues long. This CDR3 reads CSVAGGANVLTF. The CDR3 nucleotides are TGCAGCGTTGCTGGTGGGGCCAACGTCCTGACTTTC.

This clonotype was counted ten times or more. This chain joins TRBV20-1 and TRBJ1-1; 8 bases align to TRBD1. Germline CDR1 DFQATT, CDR2 SNEGSKA (reference sequence). The V and J ends lost 7 bases and 1 base, in that order; junction bases with no gene match: 11. CDR3 length: 15 residues. CDR3 sequence: CSVAASDRANTEAFF. The CDR3 DNA is TGCAGTGTCGCGGCGTCGGACAGGGCGAACACTGAAGCTTTCTTT.

This clonotype was seen a few times. As DNA, the CDR3 is TGTGCCAGCAGCCCCGTGACTAGCACCTACAATGAGCAGTTCTTC. This codes for CASSPVTSTYNEQFF. V usage is TRBV3-1 and J usage is TRBJ2-1; 7 nucleotides line up with TRBD2. The V gene's germline CDR1 is LGHDT and CDR2 YNNKEL (reference sequence). The V and J ends lost 4 bases and 2 bases, in that order; junction bases with no gene match: 5. The CDR3 sequence is 15 residues long.

V gene TRBV20-1 combines with J gene TRBJ2-7, with D uncertain. V was trimmed by 4 bases and J by 6 bases, leaving 10 bases between them. This CDR3 has 11 residues. Per germline, CDR1 DFQATT and CDR2 SNEGSKA (reference sequence). The CDR3 spells CSAKVGGEQYF. The DNA for the CDR3 is TGCAGTGCTAAAGTCGGTGGCGAGCAGTACTTC.

The chain joins TRBV29-1 to TRBJ2-5, with D perhaps matching TRBD1 (6 bases). V lost 6 bases and J 5 bases, leaving 13 bases between the germline ends. Germline CDR1 reads SQVTM; CDR2 reads ANQGSEA. This CDR3 region has 12 residues. The CDR3 spells CSVPQGEETQYF. CDR3 sequence (DNA): TGCAGCGTGCCACAGGGTGAGGAGACCCAGTACTTC.

J is TRBJ2-2 and V is TRBV4-3; D is unresolved. Deletions cut 0 bases from V and 3 bases from J, with 5 bases between. Germline V gives CDR1 LGHNA, CDR2 YSLEER. There are 14 residues in the CDR3. The CDR3 is CASSQDRYTGELFF. CDR3 DNA: TGCGCCAGCAGCCAAGATCGGTACACCGGGGAGCTGTTTTTT.

The V gene is TRBV7-9, the J gene TRBJ2-5; tentative D call: TRBD2 (5 bases). The length of the CDR3 is 15 residues. Germline CDR1 is SEHNR and CDR2 is FQNEAQ (reference sequence). V lost 0 bases to trimming and J lost 0 bases, with 8 bases between them. The CDR3 loop is CASSLAGVNQETQYF. CDR3 in DNA: TGTGCCAGCAGCTTAGCGGGAGTAAACCAAGAGACCCAGTACTTC.

The sample holds many counts of this clonotype. The chain recombines TRBV7-9 with TRBJ2-1, with TRBD2 matching over 10 bases. Germline CDR1 SEHNR, CDR2 FQNEAQ (reference sequence). V lost 2 bases, J lost 6 bases, and 4 bases stayed unmatched. The CDR3 extends over 15 amino acids. The DNA for the CDR3 is TGTGCCAGCAGCTTAAAAGGGACTAGCGTCAATGAGCAGTTCTTC. Protein product: CASSLKGTSVNEQFF.

A few counts support this clonotype. The V and J genes are TRBV10-3 and TRBJ2-3; the match to TRBD1 covers 9 bases. CDR3 length: 15 amino acids. Germline trimming cut 2 bases from V and 3 bases from J; bases unmatched to any gene: 3. Germline CDR1 ENHRY, CDR2 SYGVKD. CDR3 residues: CAISERTGATDTQYF. DNA for the CDR3: TGTGCCATCAGTGAGCGGACAGGGGCAACAGATACGCAGTATTTT.